This T cell receptor (beta chain) was sequenced in a study of blood T cell repertoires in COVID-19. The V gene lost 0 bases and the J gene lost 7 bases, with 13 bases spanning the gap. Germline CDR1 and CDR2: GTSNPN and SVGIG (reference sequence). This CDR3 comprises 14 residues. Profiling relied on immunoSEQ multiplex PCR, and the TCRdb table lists in-frame clones only, not all of them. The table lists tens of thousands of clones, around 77% of them singletons. Specimen: peripheral blood. The chain joins TRBV30 to TRBJ1-3; D may be TRBD1 (5 bases). This receptor was identified in a man between 65 and 85 years old with active or convalescent COVID-19. The CDR3 bases are TGTGCCTGGAGTGTACTGGGGGGAGCGAACACCATATATTTT. Translating gives CAWSVLGGANTIYF.